This T cell receptor beta chain was sequenced during a study of blood T cell repertoires in COVID-19. Across the study: The samples span acute and convalescent COVID-19 from the United States, Italy and Spain. Sample material is recorded as cDNA or gDNA derived from T cells, B-cell-depleted T cells, or PBMCs.

As handled by the study authors: From reference gene primer amplification, estimates of nucleated cell counts were derived. The method was immunoSEQ multiplex PCR; TCRdb's version includes in-frame clones alone and lacks a portion of them. From that table come the V and J calls and clone size; the DNA was used to work out D and trimming. This table holds some 57,000 clones, about 88% found once. Sample: peripheral blood. This TCR came from a man aged 55 to 70 with acute or convalescent COVID-19.

As DNA, the CDR3 is TGTGCCAGCTCGTCCACCGACTTCTATGGCTACACCTTC. Amino acid sequence: CASSSTDFYGYTF. The V and J genes are TRBV18 and TRBJ1-2, with D unresolved. V lost 6 bases and J lost 4, with 12 bases in between. CDR3 size: 13 residues. Per the germline V gene, CDR1 is KGHSH and CDR2 is LQKENI.